This T cell receptor (beta chain) was captured by sequencing in a study of blood T cell repertoires in COVID-19. This CDR3 has 15 residues. V dropped 0 bases and J dropped 3 bases, with 8 bases sitting between them. From germline, CDR1 is LGHNA and CDR2 YSLEER. Seattle patient enrollment occurred during active infection, with longitudinal follow-up thereafter. Libraries were prepared by immunoSEQ multiplex PCR; TCRdb keeps only in-frame clonotypes and omits some of them. Of some 160,000 clones listed, around 87% were seen once; the top ten hold just over 2.5%. This chain uses TRBV4-3 with TRBJ1-4; D is undetermined. The sequence came from a woman of 80 years or more with COVID-19, enrolled during active disease. Sequencing was done on a sample of peripheral blood. CDR3 bases: TGCGCCAGCAGCCAAGATAGCGGGGCTAATGAAAAACTGTTTTTT. Amino acid sequence: CASSQDSGANEKLFF.